Reported below is one T cell receptor (beta chain). Sequencing used immunoSEQ multiplex PCR; TCRdb keeps in-frame clones, though not all of them. The data contain more than 10,000 clones, roughly three quarters of them seen just once; the ten biggest clones take up approximately 12%. This specimen comes from a study of technical replicates of blood from four donors. Germline CDR1 LNHDA, CDR2 SQIVND (reference sequence). This CDR3 is built from 16 residues. V trimming: 5 bases; J trimming: 2 bases; junction bases outside the gene matches: 12. What was sequenced was PBMCs. The chain is built from TRBV19 and TRBJ2-7, with 7 bases fitting TRBD1. The TCR comes from a human donor in good health. The CDR3 region has the DNA TGTGCCAGTAGTTCCCTCGTACAGGGGATTCCCTACGAGCAGTACTTC. This gives the protein CASSSLVQGIPYEQYF.